These T cell receptor beta chains were read from a single sample in a study of blood T cell repertoires in COVID-19. Profiling relied on immunoSEQ multiplex PCR, and the TCRdb table lists in-frame clones only, not all of them. The table lists approximately 440,000 clones, 80% to 95% of them singletons, with less than 0.75% in the top ten. The sample was PBMCs or T cells enriched from blood (not recorded which). These receptors came from a man younger than 35 who had recovered from COVID-19. Both conserved end residues are part of each CDR3.

j_gene	v_gene	CDR3aa
TRBJ2-2	TRBV6-1	CASSEGGAGAGELFF
TRBJ1-5	TRBV19	CASSPTGVGQPQHF
TRBJ1-5	TRBV2	CASRETDSNQPQHF
TRBJ1-2	TRBV13	CASSLRQGNYGYTF
TRBJ1-2	TRBV7-2	CASSLLPSPRALGYTF
TRBJ2-2	TRBV19	CASSSGLRAGELFF
TRBJ2-5	TRBV29-1	CSVAKRLAEETQYF
TRBJ2-7	TRBV10-3	CAISALPRDLLDEQYF
TRBJ2-1	TRBV2	CASSAAGRALYNEQFF
TRBJ2-1	TRBV30	CAWSGGRVNEQFF
TRBJ1-6	TRBV30	CAWSTGTANSPLHF
TRBJ1-2	TRBV9	CASSVDRGPYGYTF
TRBJ2-5	TRBV7-2	CASSLGGLAGAGETQYF
TRBJ2-1	TRBV10-3	CAISDTTGSSYNEQFF
TRBJ1-2	TRBV11-3	CASSRHGQGGGGYTF
TRBJ2-1	TRBV11-1	CASSSGQGAANEQFF
TRBJ2-7	TRBV19	CASSQQHPYEQYF
TRBJ1-6	TRBV28	CASSLSVGNSPLHF
TRBJ2-3	TRBV7-2	CASSLVPSGLTDTQYF
TRBJ2-2	TRBV3-1/TRBV3-2	CASSQEREKGAGELFF
TRBJ2-3	TRBV7-2	CASSPTSGRGDTQYF
TRBJ1-1	TRBV19	CASSIGGRGRTEAFF
TRBJ1-6	TRBV5-6	CASSRSTGVNSPLHF
TRBJ1-5	TRBV28	CASSALDRVRNQPQHF
TRBJ2-3	TRBV28	CASSSPGGSTTDTQYF
TRBJ1-3	TRBV30	CAWSPGVYSGNTIYF
TRBJ1-2	TRBV6-5	CASSSPMTGDYGYTF
TRBJ2-2	TRBV28	CASVGGKNTGELFF
TRBJ1-3	TRBV10-3	CAIRDRDTMSSGNTIYF
TRBJ1-2	TRBV5-1	CASSMGQASDYGYTF
TRBJ1-5	TRBV4-2	CASSGDGGSGNQPQHF
TRBJ1-1	TRBV5-1	CASSLQENTEAFF
TRBJ2-7	TRBV28	CASSLTSGWTYEQYF
TRBJ2-1	TRBV3-1/TRBV3-2	CASSQGTWRSNEQFF
TRBJ2-2	TRBV7-2	CASSPPVIRTGELFF
TRBJ2-1	TRBV29-1	CSVAGGGHNEQFF
TRBJ1-1	TRBV5-1	CASSLDPGGNTEAFF
TRBJ1-1	TRBV18	CASSRDTEAFF
TRBJ1-3	TRBV4-1	CASSQTGAGNTIYF
TRBJ1-2	TRBV5-1	CASSLGRNYGYTF
TRBJ1-1	TRBV2	CASKHTEAFF
TRBJ1-2	TRBV5-4	CASSFGRGWDGYTF
TRBJ1-2	TRBV6-5	CASRKGIGNYGYTF
TRBJ2-1	TRBV7-2	CASTKTGLAFYNEQFF
TRBJ1-2	TRBV7-9	CASSLAAAGGASGYTF
TRBJ1-4	TRBV11-2	CASSLSDSLGEKLFF
TRBJ2-1	TRBV25-1	CASSMGLSNEQFF
TRBJ2-4	TRBV5-1	CASSASGGLAKNIQYF
TRBJ2-1	TRBV14	CASSLQKRDPDEQFF
TRBJ2-7	TRBV18	CASSRGQAPSYEQYF